Below are 14 T cell receptor beta chains sequenced from a single sample in a study of high-grade serous ovarian cancer treatment subgroups. Some clones are missing from TCRdb's copy, which holds only in-frame ones; the method was immunoSEQ multiplex PCR. The data contain 8,500 to 9,500 clones, less than 90% of them singletons. Tumor samples were taken before definitive surgery or chemotherapy. Sequencing used tumor tissue. These receptors were collected from a human donor with high-grade serous ovarian cancer.

The chain has TRBV11-2 and TRBJ2-3, with D hard to call. The CDR3 consists of 14 residues. V lost 2 bases to trimming and J lost 5 bases, with 11 bases between them. Looked up from germline, CDR1 is SGHAT and CDR2 is FQNNGV. The CDR3 spells CASSLWAPGDTQYF. The CDR3 nucleotides are TGTGCCAGCAGCTTATGGGCCCCTGGAGATACGCAGTATTTT.

V is TRBV29-1 and J is TRBJ1-2; weak D call: TRBD1 (6 bases). V was trimmed by 8 bases and J by 3 bases, leaving 13 bases between them. The CDR3 is made up of 12 amino acids. The germline CDR1 and CDR2 sequences are SQVTM and ANQGSEA. CDR3 bases: TGCAGCACCCGGGAGGGGGACTATGGCTACACCTTC. Its translation is CSTREGDYGYTF.

The chain's CDR3 is CASSSGTSGGTDTQYF. The CDR3 nucleotides read TGCGCCAGCAGCTCGGGGACTAGCGGGGGCACAGATACGCAGTATTTT. The rearrangement joins TRBV5-1 to TRBJ2-3, with 13 bases matching TRBD2. V lost 3 bases to trimming and J lost 1 base; unmatched junction nucleotides: 2. Germline CDR1 and CDR2: SGHRS and YFSETQ. The CDR3 totals 16 residues.

This chain joins TRBV4-1 and TRBJ2-5, with 9 positions matching TRBD1. The CDR3 consists of 19 residues. The trim removed 1 base at V and 0 bases at J, leaving 12 bases unmatched. The germline CDR1 and CDR2 sequences are MGHRA and YSYEKL. CDR3: CASSQAQITGGAYQETQYF. CDR3 DNA sequence: TGCGCCAGCAGCCAAGCCCAGATTACAGGGGGCGCGTACCAAGAGACCCAGTACTTC.

The J gene is TRBJ2-3, the V gene TRBV28, with D uncertain. V was cut by 2 bases and J by 3 bases, with 3 bases left in between. Germline assignment: CDR1 MDHEN and CDR2 SYDVKM. This CDR3 is built from 12 residues. As DNA, the CDR3 is TGTGCCAGCAGTTTAGGAACAGATACGCAGTATTTT. Translating gives CASSLGTDTQYF.

The rearrangement links TRBV4-1 to TRBJ1-4, with D perhaps matching TRBD1 (5 bases). CDR1 MGHRA and CDR2 YSYEKL come from the germline V gene. The CDR3 length is 18 residues. Trimming stripped 4 bases from V and 6 bases from J, with 24 bases between. The CDR3 DNA sequence: TGCGCCAGCAGCCCTTTGGGTCCGCGCGGGGCGGGGGATGAAAAACTGTTTTTT. Translation: CASSPLGPRGAGDEKLFF.

This clone was counted once. The gene calls are TRBV7-2 and TRBJ1-6; 10 nucleotides match TRBD1. Germline V gene data show CDR1 as SGHTA and CDR2 as FQGNSA. The V gene end was trimmed by 3 bases and the J gene end by 6 bases; junction bases not matched to a gene: 5. The CDR3 has 16 residues. The CDR3 sequence is CASSFQTGGFNSPLHF. DNA for the CDR3: TGTGCCAGCAGCTTTCAGACAGGGGGCTTTAATTCACCCCTCCACTTT. Using reference TRBV7-2 and TRBJ1-6 for the parts outside the CDR3, the full variable domain is GAGVSQSPSNKVTEKGKDVELRCDPISGHTALYWYRQSLGQGLEFLIYFQGNSAPDKSGLPSDRFSAERTGGSVSTLTIQRTQQEDSAVYLCASSFQTGGFNSPLHFGNGTRLTVT.

This clone was seen just once. The gene calls are TRBV5-1 and TRBJ2-1; D perhaps matches TRBD2 (6 bases). The CDR3 totals 15 residues. V lost 3 bases and J lost 1, with 11 bases in between. CDR1 is SGHRS and CDR2 is YFSETQ in the germline V gene. The CDR3: CASSSGTGSYNEQFF. For the CDR3, the DNA is TGCGCCAGCAGCTCCGGGACTGGGTCCTACAATGAGCAGTTCTTC.

The chain recombines TRBV11-3 with TRBJ2-3; 7 nucleotides match TRBD2. Germline CDR1 reads SGHNT; CDR2 reads YENEEA. Trimming took 0 bases from V and 1 from J; bases not matched to a gene: 7. This CDR3 is 17 amino acids long. CDR3 amino acids: CASSLDLSAGGTDTQYF. CDR3 DNA sequence: TGTGCCAGCAGCTTAGATCTTTCGGCGGGAGGCACAGATACGCAGTATTTT. Full variable domain (missing parts from reference TRBV11-3 and TRBJ2-3): EAGVVQSPRYKIIEKKQPVAFWCNPISGHNTLYWYLQNLGQGPELLIRYENEEAVDDSQLPKDRFSAERLKGVDSTLKIQPAELGDSAVYLCASSLDLSAGGTDTQYFGPGTRLTVL.

The gene calls are TRBV18 and TRBJ1-1; D is unresolved. Trimming took off 2 bases at V and 0 bases at J, with 22 bases between the two ends. The CDR3 has 19 residues. In germline, CDR1 is KGHSH, CDR2 LQKENI. CDR3 sequence: CASSPEEGGGYLVNTEAFF. The DNA for the CDR3 is TGTGCCAGCTCACCAGAGGAAGGAGGTGGGTATTTGGTGAACACTGAAGCTTTCTTT. Full variable domain (remainder filled in from reference TRBV18 and TRBJ1-1): NAGVMQNPRHLVRRRGQEARLRCSPMKGHSHVYWYRQLPEEGLKFMVYLQKENIIDESGMPKERFSAEFPKEGPSILRIQQVVRGDSAAYFCASSPEEGGGYLVNTEAFFGQGTRLTVV.

The V and J genes are TRBV4-2 and TRBJ2-2, with a possible D match to TRBD2 (7 bases). The CDR3 loop spans 16 amino acids. Looked up from germline, CDR1 is LGHNA and CDR2 is YNFKEQ. V gave up 7 bases and J gave up 3 bases, with 18 bases separating them. CDR3 DNA sequence: TGTGCCAGCAACATCTGGGGGGGGCTCGACACCGGGGAGCTGTTTTTT. This gives the protein CASNIWGGLDTGELFF.

The chain carries TRBV7-2 and TRBJ1-5; maybe TRBD1 (5 bases). The V gene lost 5 bases and the J gene lost 3 bases, with 17 bases spanning the gap. This CDR3 has 16 amino acids. CDR1 and CDR2 from the germline V gene are SGHTA and FQGNSA. CDR3 in DNA: TGTGCCAGCAGCCCCAGAGGTGGGGGGTTCAATCAGCCCCAGCATTTT. Its translation: CASSPRGGGFNQPQHF. Looking up the rest from reference TRBV7-2 and TRBJ1-5 gives the full variable domain: GAGVSQSPSNKVTEKGKDVELRCDPISGHTALYWYRQSLGQGLEFLIYFQGNSAPDKSGLPSDRFSAERTGGSVSTLTIQRTQQEDSAVYLCASSPRGGGFNQPQHFGDGTRLSIL.

The chain employs TRBV6-1 and TRBJ2-7; possibly TRBD2 for D (6 bases). The CDR3 is 14 amino acids. V dropped 2 bases and J dropped 4 bases, with 12 bases sitting between them. Germline V CDR1 and CDR2: MNHNS, SASEGT. This CDR3 is CASSEWREVYEQYF. Here the CDR3 DNA reads TGTGCCAGCAGTGAATGGAGGGAGGTATACGAGCAGTACTTC.

The chain couples TRBV7-2 to TRBJ2-6; 8 positions agree with TRBD1. CDR3 length equals 19 residues. Trimming took 5 bases from V and 0 from J; bases not matched to a gene: 12. Germline V gene data show CDR1 as SGHTA and CDR2 as FQGNSA. CDR3 protein: CASSHRGRTGLSGANVLTF. CDR3 sequence (DNA): TGTGCCAGCAGCCATAGGGGCCGGACAGGGCTCTCTGGGGCCAACGTCCTGACTTTC.